This T cell receptor beta chain emerged from a study of blood T cell repertoires in COVID-19. Study-level background: Both acute and convalescent COVID-19 samples were obtained from the United States, Italy and Spain. PBMCs, B-cell-depleted T cells, or T cells provided the cDNA or gDNA that made up the material.

This table comes from immunoSEQ multiplex PCR, and its TCRdb copy is limited to in-frame clones, with some not included. The data show a few hundred thousand clones, with more than 70% seen just once and over 15% held by the top ten. Seattle researchers signed up patients amid active infection and tracked them longitudinally. V lost 1 base and J 4 bases, leaving 11 bases between the germline ends. Germline V gives CDR1 LNHNV, CDR2 YYDKDF (reference sequence). CDR3 length: 15 residues. This chain uses TRBV15 with TRBJ1-5; tentatively, D is TRBD1 (6 bases). The sequenced sample consisted of peripheral blood. The TCR comes from a man aged 45-65 years with COVID-19, enrolled during active disease. The CDR3 protein is CATSRGRDMNQPQHF. The CDR3 region has the DNA TGTGCCACCAGCAGAGGAAGGGACATGAATCAGCCCCAGCATTTT.